The next 32 T cell receptor beta chains were all read from a single sample in a study of regulatory T cells in long-lasting Graves disease. Arm-PCR of CDR3 regions and iRepertoire HTBI primers were used to build TCR beta libraries. Each CDR3 protein is one row after TCRdb ran MiXCR on the multiplex PCR reads. This sample has over 450,000 distinct CDR3 sequences; 12% occur once, and the top ten carry approximately 9.6%. Regarding time point: newly diagnosed GD, antithyroid drugs for less than 3 months. The TCR library used RNA extracted from PBMCs. The sample was also reused in another study, on T cells in Graves' hyperthyroidism and ophthalmopathy.

The source was peripheral blood mononuclear cells (PBMCs), collected at new diagnosis, from a patient treated with antithyroid drugs. All receptors come from a woman in her twenties or thirties with Graves disease.

This clonotype was counted at least ten times. This chain links TRBV11-2 with TRBJ2-1, with 7 positions matching TRBD2. This CDR3 has 14 amino acids. Germline CDR1 SGHAT, CDR2 FQNNGV. Trimming removed 3 bases from V and 5 bases from J; junction bases left unmatched: 4. CDR3 loop: CASSFRREHNEQFF. For the CDR3, the DNA is TGTGCCAGCAGCTTTCGGCGGGAGCACAATGAGCAGTTCTTC.

This clonotype was seen ten or more times. V and J are TRBV3-1 and TRBJ2-5; weak D call: TRBD2 (6 bases). V was clipped by 1 base and J by 5 bases, with 8 bases between them. CDR1 LGHDT and CDR2 YNNKEL come from the germline V gene (reference sequence). The CDR3 covers 13 residues. Written as DNA, the CDR3 is TGTGCCAGCAGCCAAGTCGGGAGTGAGACCCAGTACTTC. It encodes CASSQVGSETQYF.

This clonotype was seen many times. The chain couples TRBV19 to TRBJ1-2; 7 bases map to TRBD1. CDR1 and CDR2 (germline): LNHDA, SQIVND (reference sequence). With 5 bases clipped from V and 4 bases from J, the junction kept 7 bases outside the gene matches. CDR3 size: 14 residues. CDR3 bases: TGTGCCAGTAGTCCACAGGGGTCGGTCTATGGCTACACCTTC. Protein sequence: CASSPQGSVYGYTF.

This clonotype was found many times. The J gene is TRBJ2-1, the V gene TRBV28; possible D gene TRBD2, 7 bases. This CDR3 spans 15 amino acids. Trimming removed 10 bases from V and 0 bases from J, with 16 bases in between. CDR1 and CDR2 from the germline V gene are MDHEN and SYDVKM. CDR3 sequence: CATKGGGSSYNEQFF. The CDR3 coding sequence is TGTGCCACTAAAGGGGGAGGGAGCTCCTACAATGAGCAGTTCTTC.

In this sample, this clonotype turned up many times. This chain joins TRBV24-1 and TRBJ2-3; D perhaps matches TRBD2 (5 bases). CDR1 and CDR2 (germline): KGHDR, SFDVKD. The CDR3 runs to 16 residues. V lost 4 bases to trimming and J lost 1 base, with 14 bases between them. DNA for the CDR3: TGTGCCACCAGTGACCTGCCAGGAGGAGGCACAGATACGCAGTATTTT. Amino acid sequence: CATSDLPGGGTDTQYF.

This clonotype was observed many times. The rearrangement uses TRBV10-3 and TRBJ2-1; D is undetermined. CDR1 is ENHRY, CDR2 SYGVKD, per germline. Trimming took 7 bases from V and 0 from J, leaving 13 bases between them. The CDR3 extends over 15 amino acids. This CDR3 reads CAIKGADDSYNEQFF. DNA for the CDR3: TGTGCCATCAAAGGAGCAGATGACTCCTACAATGAGCAGTTCTTC.

This clonotype has ten or more counts. The genes are TRBV20-1 and TRBJ2-5, with 7 bases aligning to TRBD2. Germline-derived CDR1 and CDR2 are DFQATT and SNEGSKA (reference sequence). Trimming removed 6 bases from V and 2 bases from J; junction bases left unmatched: 6. CDR3 length equals 13 residues. CDR3 sequence reads: CSAPGGRQETQYF. CDR3 bases: TGCAGTGCCCCGGGAGGAAGGCAAGAGACCCAGTACTTC.

The sample holds a few counts of this clonotype. This chain links TRBV5-1 with TRBJ1-1; 11 nucleotides line up with TRBD1. Trimming cost V 4 bases and J 4 bases; bases outside gene matches: 6. The CDR3 is 15 residues long. Germline CDR1 and CDR2: SGHRS and YFSETQ. The CDR3 bases are TGCGCCAGCAGCGGACAGGGGGCTGGGAGCACTGAAGCTTTCTTT. The encoded protein is CASSGQGAGSTEAFF.

This clonotype was detected a few times. A much larger clonotype is one base distant, so this may be a read error. The chain links TRBV2 to TRBJ1-2; D is undetermined. Germline CDR1 is SNHLY and CDR2 is FYNNEI. The CDR3 spans 13 residues. V dropped 4 bases and J dropped 2 bases, with 8 bases sitting between them. CDR3: CASSVEVNYGYTF. CDR3 nucleotide sequence: TGTGCCAGCAGTGTGGAGGTGAACTATGGCTACACCTTC.

The rearrangement joins TRBV24-1 to TRBJ2-7, with TRBD1 matching over 9 bases. CDR3 length: 15 residues. Per the germline V gene, CDR1 is KGHDR and CDR2 is SFDVKD. Trimming took 2 bases from V and 4 from J; bases not matched to a gene: 5. CDR3 nucleotide sequence: TGTGCCACCAGTGATTCCGGGACAGGGCCATACGAGCAGTACTTC. Protein sequence: CATSDSGTGPYEQYF.

This clonotype was seen ten or more times. The V gene is TRBV7-2, the J gene TRBJ2-1, with 8 bases that match TRBD2. The CDR3 contains 15 residues. Looked up from germline, CDR1 is SGHTA and CDR2 is FQGNSA. J lost 7 bases, V lost 5 bases, and 10 bases had no gene match. CDR3 loop: CASSREAGGGNEQFF. The CDR3 nucleotides read TGTGCCAGCAGCCGTGAGGCGGGAGGTGGAAATGAGCAGTTCTTC.

This rearrangement joins TRBV12-3 or TRBV12-4 to TRBJ1-1, with unresolved D. V dropped 3 bases and J dropped 1 base, with 6 bases sitting between them. The length of the CDR3 is 13 residues. The DNA for the CDR3 is TGTGCCAGCAGTTTCCAGAAGAACACTGAAGCTTTCTTT. It encodes CASSFQKNTEAFF.

This clonotype has at least ten counts. This chain connects TRBV9 to TRBJ1-2, with unresolved D. CDR3 length: 15 amino acids. CDR1 and CDR2 (germline): SGDLS, YYNGEE. Trimming pared 0 bases from V and 4 bases from J, leaving 13 bases between. The CDR3, as DNA: TGTGCCAGCAGCGTAGATCCCTGGACGGGCTATGGCTACACCTTC. This sequence encodes CASSVDPWTGYGYTF.

The genes are TRBV9 and TRBJ2-6; tentatively, D is TRBD2 (5 bases). V shed 4 bases and J shed 2 bases, with 16 bases lying between them. The CDR3 sequence is 17 residues long. Germline lookup yields CDR1 SGDLS and CDR2 YYNGEE. The CDR3: CASSLPGFTAGANVLTF. The CDR3 DNA reads as TGTGCCAGCAGCCTCCCGGGGTTCACTGCTGGGGCCAACGTCCTGACTTTC.

This clonotype was seen a handful of times. The rearrangement joins TRBV20-1 to TRBJ2-5, with TRBD2 matching over 10 bases. The germline CDR1 and CDR2 sequences are DFQATT and SNEGSKA (reference sequence). Germline trimming cut 0 bases from V and 6 bases from J; bases unmatched to any gene: 28. CDR3 length: 22 amino acids. The CDR3 DNA follows: TGCAGTGCTAGAGATATACCAAAGAGGCTAGCGGGAGCCGAATTTAACTTGAAGACCCAGTACTTC. Encoded protein: CSARDIPKRLAGAEFNLKTQYF.

In its sample, this clonotype was seen many times. This rearrangement joins TRBV27 to TRBJ2-7; 13 bases are shared with TRBD2. The germline V gene has CDR1 MNHEY and CDR2 SMNVEV (reference sequence). Trimming cost V 5 bases and J 4 bases; bases outside gene matches: 11. This CDR3 contains 17 residues. In DNA form, the CDR3 reads TGTGCCAGCAGTACAGGGACTAGCGGGAAGGTCTCGTACGAGCAGTACTTC. It translates to CASSTGTSGKVSYEQYF.

This clonotype was recorded at least ten times. The chain is built from TRBV27 and TRBJ2-5; TRBD1 matches at 8 bases. V shed 2 bases, J shed 5 bases, and the junction held 4 bases outside the gene matches. The CDR3 totals 14 residues. Germline lookup yields CDR1 MNHEY and CDR2 SMNVEV (reference sequence). The CDR3 reads CASSLQGAWETQYF. The CDR3 DNA is TGTGCCAGCAGTTTACAGGGGGCTTGGGAGACCCAGTACTTC.

This clonotype occurred many times. The V and J genes are TRBV2 and TRBJ2-7; TRBD1 aligns across 10 bases. There are 13 residues in the CDR3. In germline, CDR1 is SNHLY, CDR2 FYNNEI. J gave up 5 bases and V 7 bases, and 5 bases lay outside the gene matches. CDR3 residues: CASKRDRGHEQYF. The CDR3 DNA reads TGTGCCAGCAAGAGGGACAGGGGCCACGAGCAGTACTTC.

This clonotype was detected many times. The chain has TRBV11-3 and TRBJ2-1, with D hard to call. Germline V gene sequence: CDR1 SGHNT, CDR2 YENEEA. V was shortened by 5 bases and J by 7 bases, with 12 bases between the two germline ends. The CDR3 runs 13 residues. Written as DNA, the CDR3 is TGTGCCAGCAGCGTCCGCAGTTGGAATGAGCAGTTCTTC. Translated, it gives CASSVRSWNEQFF.

The V gene is TRBV30, the J gene TRBJ2-3; D is unresolved. Germline loops: CDR1 GTSNPN, CDR2 SVGIG (reference sequence). V dropped 2 bases and J dropped 3 bases, with 27 bases sitting between them. This CDR3 region has 19 residues. CDR3 DNA: TGTGCCTGGAGTCAGAGCAGGTTAGCAGGCAGATTGGGGACAGATACGCAGTATTTT. It encodes CAWSQSRLAGRLGTDTQYF.

This clonotype was recorded many times. For the CDR3, the DNA is TGTGCCACCAGCAGAGATCGAGCGGGAGGGCAAGAGACCCAGTACTTC. This gives the protein CATSRDRAGGQETQYF. This chain uses TRBV15 with TRBJ2-5; TRBD2 aligns across 10 bases. From germline, CDR1 is LNHNV and CDR2 YYDKDF (reference sequence). This CDR3 has 16 amino acids. Losses at the gene ends were 0 bases for V and 2 bases for J; bases not matched to a gene: 3. Full variable domain (remainder filled in from reference TRBV15 and TRBJ2-5): DAMVIQNPRYQVTQFGKPVTLSCSQTLNHNVMYWYQQKSSQAPKLLFHYYDKDFNNEADTPDNFQSRRPNTSFCFLDIRSPGLGDTAMYLCATSRDRAGGQETQYFGPGTRLLVL.

The table lists this clonotype with many counts. The chain has TRBV28 and TRBJ2-3; D remains unclear. Germline values: CDR1 MDHEN, CDR2 SYDVKM. The CDR3 is 12 amino acids. Trimming took off 2 bases at V and 8 bases at J, with 8 bases between the two ends. CDR3 residues: CASSLQVTTQYF. Written as DNA, the CDR3 is TGTGCCAGCAGTTTACAGGTCACTACGCAGTATTTT. The variable domain in full, completed from reference TRBV28 and TRBJ2-3, reads DVKVTQSSRYLVKRTGEKVFLECVQDMDHENMFWYRQDPGLGLRLIYFSYDVKMKEKGDIPEGYSVSREKKERFSLILESASTNQTSMYLCASSLQVTTQYFGPGTRLTVL.

In this sample, this clonotype turned up a few times. The chain links TRBV9 to TRBJ1-3; unclear D gene. This CDR3 region has 15 residues. Looked up from germline, CDR1 is SGDLS and CDR2 is YYNGEE. The V end lost 2 bases, the J end lost 2 bases, and 11 bases lay between the germline ends. CDR3 protein: CASSVLGDPGNTIYF. The CDR3 DNA reads TGTGCCAGCAGCGTGTTAGGCGATCCTGGAAACACCATATATTTT.

This clonotype was detected ten times or more. The V gene is TRBV7-2, the J gene TRBJ1-2; D not certain. V was shortened by 5 bases and J by 0 bases, with 13 bases between the two germline ends. The V gene's germline CDR1 is SGHTA and CDR2 FQGNSA. The CDR3 length is 15 residues. The CDR3 bases are TGTGCCAGCAGCCTACAGCGGGGAGCTAACTATGGCTACACCTTC. It yields the protein CASSLQRGANYGYTF. Full variable domain (remainder filled in from reference TRBV7-2 and TRBJ1-2): GAGVSQSPSNKVTEKGKDVELRCDPISGHTALYWYRQSLGQGLEFLIYFQGNSAPDKSGLPSDRFSAERTGGSVSTLTIQRTQQEDSAVYLCASSLQRGANYGYTFGSGTRLTVV.

This clonotype has ten or more counts. The V and J genes are TRBV20-1 and TRBJ2-7, with 10 bases that match TRBD1. CDR1 is DFQATT and CDR2 is SNEGSKA in the germline V gene (reference sequence). V lost 5 bases, J lost 7 bases, and 8 bases stayed unmatched. CDR3 length equals 13 residues. The CDR3 here is CSASTGGFKEQYF. The CDR3 DNA reads as TGCAGTGCTTCGACAGGGGGCTTTAAAGAGCAGTACTTC.

The chain joins TRBV7-2 to TRBJ2-2, with D perhaps TRBD1 (5 bases). V lost 1 base and J 6 bases, leaving 12 bases between the germline ends. Germline V gives CDR1 SGHTA, CDR2 FQGNSA. This CDR3 region has 15 residues. CDR3 in DNA: TGTGCCAGCAGCTTAGGTTGGGGCCTTCCCGGGGAGCTGTTTTTT. Its translation: CASSLGWGLPGELFF. The full variable domain, its missing parts supplied by reference TRBV7-2 and TRBJ2-2, is GAGVSQSPSNKVTEKGKDVELRCDPISGHTALYWYRQSLGQGLEFLIYFQGNSAPDKSGLPSDRFSAERTGGSVSTLTIQRTQQEDSAVYLCASSLGWGLPGELFFGEGSRLTVL.

This clonotype was seen a handful of times. The chain uses TRBV5-4 and TRBJ1-6; D is perhaps TRBD1 (5 bases). Trimming stripped 3 bases from V and 7 bases from J, with 11 bases between. Germline values: CDR1 SGHNT, CDR2 YYREEE (reference sequence). The CDR3 is made up of 14 amino acids. The CDR3 loop is CASSSGTVNSPLHF. CDR3 DNA sequence: TGTGCCAGCAGCTCCGGGACGGTAAATTCACCCCTCCACTTT.

This clonotype has at least ten counts. This chain connects TRBV20-1 to TRBJ2-3, with D possibly TRBD2 on 6 matching bases. The CDR3 is 13 amino acids. V was shortened by 7 bases and J by 6 bases, with 17 bases between the two germline ends. Per germline, CDR1 DFQATT and CDR2 SNEGSKA (reference sequence). The CDR3 nucleotides are TGCAGTGGCGCCAGGAGGGCAACGGATACGCAGTATTTT. This translates into CSGARRATDTQYF.

There are many counts of this clonotype. The chain recombines TRBV2 with TRBJ2-3; 11 positions agree with TRBD2. The CDR3 runs to 18 residues. CDR1 and CDR2 from the germline V gene are SNHLY and FYNNEI. Unmatched junction bases numbered 14, after V lost 3 bases and J lost 6 bases. CDR3 amino acids: CASSEIPPSGRSRDTQYF. The CDR3 bases are TGTGCCAGCAGTGAGATTCCGCCTAGCGGGAGGTCCAGGGATACGCAGTATTTT. The whole variable domain, filled in from reference TRBV2 and TRBJ2-3, reads EPEVTQTPSHQVTQMGQEVILRCVPISNHLYFYWYRQILGQKVEFLVSFYNNEISEKSEIFDDQFSVERPDGSNFTLKIRSTKLEDSAMYFCASSEIPPSGRSRDTQYFGPGTRLTVL.

The chain employs TRBV11-2 and TRBJ2-1; D is tentatively TRBD1 or TRBD2 (5 bases each). The V end lost 5 bases, the J end lost 1 base, and 12 bases lay between the germline ends. The length of the CDR3 is 15 residues. Looked up from germline, CDR1 is SGHAT and CDR2 is FQNNGV. CDR3 region: CASSEYGGSYNEQFF. CDR3 DNA: TGTGCCAGCAGCGAATATGGGGGTTCCTACAATGAGCAGTTCTTC.

This clonotype was seen many times. The V call is TRBV20-1, the J call TRBJ2-3; unclear D gene. Germline CDR1 reads DFQATT; CDR2 reads SNEGSKA (reference sequence). The CDR3 spans 11 residues. Trimming took off 3 bases at V and 6 bases at J, with 7 bases between the two ends. As DNA, the CDR3 is TGCAGTGCTAGTCCTGTGGATACGCAGTATTTT. Amino acids: CSASPVDTQYF.

This clonotype was detected ten times or more. V is TRBV27 and J is TRBJ1-2; no definite D call. V lost 2 bases and J lost 4, with 8 bases in between. This CDR3 spans 13 amino acids. The germline V gene encodes CDR1 MNHEY and CDR2 SMNVEV (reference sequence). CDR3 nucleotides: TGTGCCAGCAGTTTAGGCCCTACCTATGGCTACACCTTC. This codes for CASSLGPTYGYTF.